This note documents a single T cell receptor beta chain sequence. As yet, its antigen is unknown. The data belong to a study of CXCR3-negative and CXCR3-positive naive CD8 T cells. This CDR3 has 13 residues. General observations from the study: Naive CXCR3-negative and CXCR3-positive cells had similar TRBV-TRBJ usage; memory differed. Both naive subsets showed comparably high diversity, and memory CD8+ cells showed much lower diversity. CXCR3-expressing naive cells carried TRB CDR3s more hydrophobic than those of CXCR3-negative naive cells.

The TRB libraries of cDNA were built by UMI-labeled 5' RACE. No DNA is given; TCRdb re-called the 5' RACE reads and lists each CDR3 protein once. Listed are about 86,000 distinct CDR3 sequences; approximately 0.82% falls within the top ten. The sorter processed each CD8+ T cell subset in triplicate at about 320,000 cells apiece. The receptor was derived from a human donor in good health. Some clones in this sample may be carry-over from other donors' samples. Sequencing was done on a sample of naive CXCR3+ CD8+ T cells from blood. As to subset: CD45RO-CCR7+CD27+CD95- naive CD8+ T cells expressing CXCR3 (TNR3+). The gene calls are TRBV12-3 or TRBV12-4 and TRBJ1-2; with no DNA, the TCRdb D assignment of TRBD1 cannot be verified. The chain's CDR3 is CASSAPGGVGYTF.